Given below is one T cell receptor beta chain in context. The data stem from a study of blood T cell repertoires in COVID-19. Study summary: Collection of acute and convalescent COVID-19 samples took place in the United States, Italy and Spain. PBMCs, B-cell-depleted T cells, or T cells were the source of the cDNA or gDNA that made up the material.

V was cut by 5 bases and J by 5 bases, with 12 bases left in between. Germline V lookup: CDR1 MNHEY, CDR2 SMNVEV (reference sequence). This CDR3 has 14 amino acids. As handled by the study authors: Amplification of reference gene primers provided the estimated nucleated cell counts. Data came from immunoSEQ multiplex PCR; TCRdb stores just in-frame clones and leaves some out. V and J calls plus clone size are reproduced from that table; the DNA served to infer D and trimming. The data show 250,000 to 400,000 clones, 87% seen once. This clonotype was sampled from a man aged 45-65 years with active or convalescent COVID-19. The chain employs TRBV27 and TRBJ2-2; D is possibly TRBD1 (6 bases). The sequenced sample was peripheral blood. DNA of the CDR3: TGTGCCAGCAGTCAGACAGGTTCGACCGGGGAGCTGTTTTTT. It yields the protein CASSQTGSTGELFF.